The 13 T cell receptor beta chains below were found in one sample sequenced in a study of blood T cells in healthy people across ages. PCR was performed a second time for about 6 to 12 cycles using a sample-barcoded 5' primer and a J-beta primer mix. Via MiXCR, TCRdb re-called the 5' RACE reads, giving one row per CDR3 protein. The data show 780,000 or so distinct CDR3 sequences, with approximately 60% seen just once and 20% to 30% held by the top ten. The sample taken for sequencing was blood. The receptors here all came from a man aged 35 to 55 in good health.

The sample holds many counts of this clonotype. The chain has TRBV7-3 and TRBJ1-6; the match to TRBD1 covers 9 bases. V gave up 4 bases and J gave up 7 bases; unmatched junction bases: 5. This CDR3 has 15 residues. Germline CDR1 reads SGHTA; CDR2 reads FQGTGA. The CDR3 loop is CASSSSGTGNSPLHF. The CDR3 coding sequence is TGTGCCAGCAGCTCCTCCGGGACAGGGAATTCACCCCTCCACTTT.

The genes are TRBV24-1 and TRBJ2-5, with TRBD1 identical over 8 bases. The CDR3 is made up of 15 amino acids. Germline CDR1 KGHDR, CDR2 SFDVKD. The V segment lost 6 bases and the J segment 5 bases; nucleotides outside the gene matches: 10. The CDR3 here is CATSTGTGVLETQYF. CDR3 nucleotides: TGTGCCACCAGTACCGGGACAGGAGTCTTGGAGACCCAGTACTTC.

This chain joins TRBV20-1 and TRBJ1-6; a possible D gene is TRBD1 (6 bases). Germline assignment: CDR1 DFQATT and CDR2 SNEGSKA (reference sequence). V lost 0 bases, J lost 9 bases, and 12 bases lay in between. CDR3 length: 14 residues. CDR3 DNA: TGCAGTGCTAGAGAAGGGGGACAAGGTTCACCCCTCCACTTT. Residues: CSAREGGQGSPLHF.

The V call is TRBV7-8, the J call TRBJ2-3; D might be TRBD1 (6 bases). The CDR3 runs to 14 residues. V lost 6 bases to trimming and J lost 3 bases, with 13 bases between them. The V gene's germline CDR1 is SGHVS and CDR2 FQNEAQ. CDR3 residues: CASRLDRNTDTQYF. CDR3 nucleotides: TGTGCCAGCAGGCTGGACAGAAATACAGATACGCAGTATTTT.

V is TRBV5-1 and J is TRBJ1-1; D unresolved. The CDR3 consists of 14 residues. Per germline, CDR1 SGHRS and CDR2 YFSETQ. The V and J ends lost 0 bases and 1 base respectively, with 7 bases between them. CDR3 in amino acids: CASSLDSKNTEAFF. CDR3 coding DNA: TGCGCCAGCAGCTTGGACAGCAAGAACACTGAAGCTTTCTTT.

The table lists this clonotype with a few counts. J is TRBJ1-1 and V is TRBV5-5; 11 bases line up with TRBD1. The CDR3 length is 14 residues. Trimming at V came to 4 bases and at J to 7 bases, leaving 6 bases not matched to a gene. Germline CDR1 SGHKS, CDR2 YYEKEE (reference sequence). The DNA of the CDR3 is TGTGCCAGCAGCCTGGGACAGGGGGTTTATGAAGCTTTCTTT. Translated, it gives CASSLGQGVYEAFF.

The CDR3 DNA follows: TGCGCCAGCAGTGGGGGCGGCCCTACTGAAGCTTTCTTT. This encodes CASSGGGPTEAFF. V usage is TRBV10-2 and J usage is TRBJ1-1, with D possibly being TRBD1 (5 bases). Trimming left V 4 bases short and J 5 bases short, with 11 bases between. CDR3 length equals 13 residues. Looked up from germline, CDR1 is WSHSY and CDR2 is SAAADI.

This clonotype has just a few counts. V and J are TRBV5-1 and TRBJ2-3, with D perhaps assigned TRBD1 or TRBD2 (5 bases each). Per the germline V gene, CDR1 is SGHRS and CDR2 is YFSETQ. The CDR3 consists of 15 residues. The V end lost 6 bases, the J end lost 4 bases, and 18 bases lay between the germline ends. CDR3 sequence (DNA): TGCGCCAGCATACAAGATGAGGGGCGCCCAGATACGCAGTATTTT. Translated, it gives CASIQDEGRPDTQYF.

This chain uses TRBV20-1 with TRBJ2-1; D is unresolved. The CDR3 is made up of 11 amino acids. Germline V gene sequence: CDR1 DFQATT, CDR2 SNEGSKA (reference sequence). The V and J ends lost 7 bases and 4 bases respectively, with 8 bases between them. This CDR3 is CSVTKYNEQFF. CDR3 coding DNA: TGCAGTGTAACTAAGTACAATGAGCAGTTCTTC.

This clonotype was observed at least ten times. This chain connects TRBV4-3 to TRBJ2-3; D gene unclear. The germline V and J ends were trimmed by 0 bases and 14 bases, with 18 bases remaining between them. This CDR3 is 14 amino acids long. Germline loops: CDR1 LGHNA, CDR2 YSLEER. This CDR3 is CASSQDEQSVMLYF. CDR3 sequence (DNA): TGCGCCAGCAGCCAAGATGAACAGTCAGTTATGTTGTATTTT.

This clonotype was recorded only once. The chain links TRBV9 to TRBJ1-1; D possibly corresponds to TRBD1 (5 bases). V was trimmed by 4 bases and J by 4 bases, leaving 20 bases between them. CDR1 is SGDLS and CDR2 is YYNGEE in the germline V gene. The CDR3 spans 16 residues. CDR3: CASSPSSGARSTEAFF. Here the CDR3 DNA reads TGTGCCAGCAGCCCATCGAGCGGGGCGAGGAGCACTGAAGCTTTCTTT.

J is TRBJ2-7 and V is TRBV3-1; 7 bases line up with TRBD1. J gave up 1 base and V 5 bases, and 5 bases lay outside the gene matches. CDR3 length: 14 residues. Germline CDR1 LGHDT, CDR2 YNNKEL (reference sequence). The CDR3 region is CASSKRTGSYEQYF. CDR3 in DNA: TGTGCCAGCAGCAAGAGGACAGGTTCCTACGAGCAGTACTTC.

This clonotype showed up just a few times. At one of its ends the junction is not consistent with the germline gene, which may arise from a read error. V is TRBV3-1 and J is TRBJ1-6; 8 nucleotides line up with TRBD1. Germline lookup yields CDR1 LGHDT and CDR2 YNNKEL (reference sequence). The CDR3 is 15 amino acids. Written as DNA, the CDR3 is TGTGCCAGCACCCAAACCCGGACAGGGAATTCACCCCTCCACTTT. Residues: CASTQTRTGNSPLHF.